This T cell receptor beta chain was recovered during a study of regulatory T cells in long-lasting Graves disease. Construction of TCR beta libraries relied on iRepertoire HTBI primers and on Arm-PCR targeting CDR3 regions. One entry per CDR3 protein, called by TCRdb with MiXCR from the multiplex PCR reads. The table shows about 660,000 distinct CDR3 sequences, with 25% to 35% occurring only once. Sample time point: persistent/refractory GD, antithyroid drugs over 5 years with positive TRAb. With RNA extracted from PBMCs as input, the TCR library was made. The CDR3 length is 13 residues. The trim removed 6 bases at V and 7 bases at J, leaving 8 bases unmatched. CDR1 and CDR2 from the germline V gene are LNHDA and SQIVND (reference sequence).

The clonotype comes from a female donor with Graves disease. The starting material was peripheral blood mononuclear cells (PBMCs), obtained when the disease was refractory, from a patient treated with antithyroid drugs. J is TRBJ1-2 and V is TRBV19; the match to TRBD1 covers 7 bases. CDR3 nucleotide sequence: TGTGCCAGTAGCGTGAGGGGGCACTCTGGCTACACCTTC. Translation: CASSVRGHSGYTF.